This T cell receptor beta chain was sequenced for a study of shared clonotypes between healthy human individuals. Findings of the study overall: Several donors held approximately 5% of naive CD4 clonotypes in common.

The CDR3 sequence is 15 residues long. J gave up 5 bases and V 5 bases, and 9 bases lay outside the gene matches. Germline values: CDR1 LNHDA, CDR2 SQIVND (reference sequence). Notes on this clone: Its antigen is still unknown.

Some clones are missing from TCRdb's copy, which holds only in-frame ones; the method was immunoSEQ multiplex PCR. The sample consists of millions of clones, roughly 92% of them appearing once. This sequence was found in a man between 18 and 29 years old in good health. The gene calls are TRBV19 and TRBJ1-1, with 9 bases aligning to TRBD1. Sequenced material: naive CD4+ T cells sorted from blood. The subset denotes: CD45RA+ positively selected. CDR3 nucleotides: TGTGCCAGTAGTGTGGTGGGACAGGGAGGAACTGAAGCTTTCTTT. Protein product: CASSVVGQGGTEAFF.